The clone carrying this T cell receptor (beta chain) was observed a few times. Its target is not known. These data originate in a study of early T cells in non-severe SARS-CoV-2 infection. In the study overall: Sequencing targeted bulk RNA from unsorted whole blood, leaving chains unpaired.

Attachment of unique molecular identifiers was made to individual cDNA molecules. TCRdb reprocessed the 5' RACE reads via MiXCR and lists one record per CDR3 protein. The sample has 45,000 or so distinct CDR3 sequences, 6% to 8.5% seen once. Germline values: CDR1 KGHDR, CDR2 SFDVKD. Trimming took 1 base from V and 4 from J, leaving 13 bases between them. The length of the CDR3 is 16 residues. Overall study findings and caveats: Matching results from VDJdb favored anti-spike CD8 responses, leaving private and CD4 specificities undetected.

Material for sequencing was whole blood. The rearrangement joins TRBV24-1 to TRBJ2-1; D perhaps matches TRBD1 (5 bases). The receptor was isolated from an adult who was a healthcare worker with PCR-confirmed SARS-CoV-2 infection or an uninfected control (not recorded which). The CDR3 is CATSDFPTAPYNEQFF. The CDR3 bases are TGTGCCACCAGTGATTTTCCGACAGCCCCATACAATGAGCAGTTCTTC.